The 13 T cell receptor beta chains given below trace back to one sample, sequenced in a study of CD8 T cells in ankylosing spondylitis. A single record per CDR3 protein comes from TCRdb applying MiXCR to the 5' RACE reads. This table holds 15,000 to 20,000 distinct CDR3 sequences, over 7% found once. The sample consisted of blood. These receptors came from a male donor with ankylosing spondylitis or in good health (not recorded which).

This clonotype came up a few times. The rearrangement links TRBV11-3 to TRBJ2-1; TRBD2 is a possible D gene (6 bases). Germline V gives CDR1 SGHNT, CDR2 YENEEA. The CDR3 is 12 residues long. The V gene lost 1 base and the J gene lost 8 bases, with 6 bases spanning the gap. The CDR3 nucleotides read TGTGCCAGCAGCTTAGGCGGGGATGAGCAGTTCTTC. It is translated as CASSLGGDEQFF.

This clonotype was picked up many times. The chain links TRBV20-1 to TRBJ1-1, with D possibly being TRBD1 (5 bases). V shed 2 bases and J shed 0 bases, with 10 bases lying between them. The CDR3 consists of 14 residues. The germline gives CDR1 DFQATT, CDR2 SNEGSKA (reference sequence). For the CDR3, the DNA is TGCAGTGCTAGATCTCCAGGGTTGAACACTGAAGCTTTCTTT. Amino acid sequence: CSARSPGLNTEAFF.

A few counts support this clonotype. The chain has TRBV29-1 and TRBJ2-5, with TRBD2 identical over 10 bases. Germline CDR1 is SQVTM and CDR2 is ANQGSEA. The CDR3 loop spans 16 amino acids. The trim removed 5 bases at V and 5 bases at J, leaving 14 bases unmatched. The CDR3 nucleotides read TGCAGCGTTCTCGGGGTAGCGGGAGGTAGGGTGGAGACCCAGTACTTC. It encodes CSVLGVAGGRVETQYF.

This clonotype was picked up a small number of times. An end of the junction does not agree with germline; a read error may underlie this. V and J are TRBV7-2 and TRBJ2-4; D not resolved. The germline V gene encodes CDR1 SGHTA and CDR2 FQGNSA. The length of the CDR3 is 12 residues. The CDR3 DNA sequence: TGTGCCAGCAGCTTAGCCCAAAACATTCAGTACTTC. Protein product: CASSLAQNIQYF.

There are many counts of this clonotype. The chain uses TRBV20-1 and TRBJ1-5; 8 bases align to TRBD1. Germline values: CDR1 DFQATT, CDR2 SNEGSKA (reference sequence). J gave up 11 bases and V 6 bases, and 12 bases lay outside the gene matches. The CDR3 is made up of 13 amino acids. Here the CDR3 DNA reads TGCAGTGCCAAAGGGACAGGTCACGAGGCCCAGCATTTT. Its translation is CSAKGTGHEAQHF.

This clonotype was counted ten times or more. The CDR3 nucleotides read TGTGCCAGCAAGGAGCGGCTGATTACCGGGGAGCTGTTTTTT. It translates to CASKERLITGELFF. V is TRBV2 and J is TRBJ2-2, with D perhaps TRBD2 (5 bases). This CDR3 spans 14 amino acids. Germline V gene lookup returns CDR1 SNHLY and CDR2 FYNNEI. V was cut by 7 bases and J by 5 bases, with 14 bases left in between.

This clonotype has at least ten counts. The V call is TRBV7-9, the J call TRBJ2-1; D remains ambiguous. CDR3 length equals 13 residues. V was cut by 7 bases and J by 4 bases, with 11 bases left in between. CDR1 and CDR2 (germline): SEHNR, FQNEAQ (reference sequence). The CDR3: CASTPDDYNEQFF. For the CDR3, the DNA is TGTGCCAGCACCCCGGACGATTACAATGAGCAGTTCTTC.

Ten or more counts support this clonotype. The chain has TRBV20-1 and TRBJ1-1; TRBD1 matches 7 bases. Trimming took 3 bases from V and 1 from J; bases not matched to a gene: 8. The CDR3 consists of 15 residues. Germline lookup yields CDR1 DFQATT and CDR2 SNEGSKA (reference sequence). CDR3 protein: CSASPLGQQNTEAFF. The DNA of the CDR3 is TGCAGTGCTAGTCCTCTGGGACAGCAGAACACTGAAGCTTTCTTT.

Only a few counts were recorded for this clonotype. The V and J genes are TRBV6-6 and TRBJ1-4, with D tentatively TRBD1 (5 bases). CDR3 length: 16 amino acids. V was cut by 0 bases and J by 8 bases, with 16 bases left in between. The germline V gene encodes CDR1 MNHNY and CDR2 SVGAGI (reference sequence). CDR3 bases: TGTGCCAGCAGTTACTCGATGGCCAGGGAAGTCGAAAAACTGTTTTTT. Its protein product is CASSYSMAREVEKLFF.

At least ten counts were recorded for this clonotype. The V gene is TRBV5-1, the J gene TRBJ1-1; perhaps TRBD1 as D (6 bases). Trimming pared 7 bases from V and 5 bases from J, leaving 18 bases between. The CDR3 is made up of 14 amino acids. Germline loops: CDR1 SGHRS, CDR2 YFSETQ. CDR3 sequence reads: CASRKGRGWTEAFF. In nucleotides, the CDR3 is TGCGCCAGCCGAAAGGGCAGGGGATGGACTGAAGCTTTCTTT.

This clonotype showed up many times. The chain recombines TRBV5-1 with TRBJ1-2; the D is unclear. Trimming shortened V by 4 bases and J by 6 bases, and 19 bases separated the two germline ends. Looked up from germline, CDR1 is SGHRS and CDR2 is YFSETQ. The CDR3 runs to 15 residues. The CDR3, as DNA: TGCGCCAGCAGCCAAGCCCAACCTACCCGGGATGGCTACACCTTC. As protein: CASSQAQPTRDGYTF.

This clonotype was observed at least ten times. The V and J genes are TRBV12-3 or TRBV12-4 and TRBJ1-1, with 9 bases fitting TRBD1. CDR3 length: 14 residues. V gave up 6 bases and J gave up 2 bases; unmatched junction bases: 4. This CDR3 is CASRGTGLNTEAFF. The CDR3 DNA reads TGTGCCAGCAGAGGGACAGGGCTTAACACTGAAGCTTTCTTT.

This clonotype showed up just a few times. The chain has TRBV28 and TRBJ2-2, with D possibly TRBD1 on 6 matching bases. Germline V gene sequence: CDR1 MDHEN, CDR2 SYDVKM. The CDR3 covers 11 residues. V lost 3 bases, J lost 13 bases, and 9 bases lay in between. CDR3 sequence: CASSFGRGLFF. CDR3 bases: TGTGCCAGCAGTTTCGGCAGGGGGCTGTTTTTT.